Shown below are 9 T cell receptor beta chains from a single sample sequenced in a study of blood T cell repertoires in COVID-19. Method: immunoSEQ multiplex PCR; TCRdb's copy keeps in-frame clones and lacks some. The sample yields 210,000 or so clones, 90% seen once. The material sequenced was peripheral blood. The source is a young man with COVID-19, enrolled during active disease.

The V call is TRBV6-5, the J call TRBJ1-2; D remains unclear. Deletions cut 5 bases from V and 1 base from J, with 5 bases between. The length of the CDR3 is 12 residues. Germline assignment: CDR1 MNHEY and CDR2 SVGAGI. This CDR3 reads CASSTNNYGYTF. The CDR3 DNA sequence: TGTGCCAGCAGTACAAATAACTATGGCTACACCTTC.

This clone was seen just once. The rearrangement links TRBV11-2 to TRBJ1-1; 8 positions match TRBD1. V shed 0 bases and J 4 bases; nucleotides not matched to a gene: 13. The CDR3 is 18 amino acids. Germline V gene lookup returns CDR1 SGHAT and CDR2 FQNNGV. DNA of the CDR3: TGTGCCAGCAGCTTAGATCCGGGCAGGGGGCAACGGTCCACTGAAGCTTTCTTT. Encoded protein: CASSLDPGRGQRSTEAFF.

In this sample, this clone turned up once. This chain links TRBV4-3 with TRBJ1-1; D is perhaps TRBD1 (5 bases). The CDR3 spans 16 residues. V was shortened by 0 bases and J by 4 bases, with 15 bases between the two germline ends. CDR1 is LGHNA, CDR2 YSLEER, per germline. The CDR3 loop reads CASSQDLQAVFTEAFF. The DNA for the CDR3 is TGCGCCAGCAGCCAAGATTTACAGGCGGTTTTCACTGAAGCTTTCTTT.

The CDR3 loop reads CASSGGRRLAGHQETQYF. The CDR3 region has the DNA TGCGCCAGCAGTGGGGGCCGAAGACTAGCGGGGCACCAAGAGACCCAGTACTTC. The chain has TRBV10-1 and TRBJ2-5; TRBD2 matches at 11 bases. Germline V gene sequence: CDR1 WNHNN, CDR2 SYGVQD (reference sequence). The length of the CDR3 is 18 residues. Trimming took 4 bases from V and 0 from J; bases not matched to a gene: 10.

The gene calls are TRBV29-1 and TRBJ1-1, with 12 bases aligning to TRBD1. Germline CDR1 is SQVTM and CDR2 is ANQGSEA. The trim removed 6 bases at V and 7 bases at J, leaving 12 bases unmatched. The CDR3 runs to 15 residues. The CDR3 loop reads CSVNYGTGGAGEAFF. The CDR3 DNA is TGCAGCGTCAACTACGGGACAGGGGGCGCAGGTGAAGCTTTCTTT. The whole variable domain, filled in from reference TRBV29-1 and TRBJ1-1, reads SAVISQKPSRDICQRGTSLTIQCQVDSQVTMMFWYRQQPGQSLTLIATANQGSEATYESGFVIDKFPISRPNLTFSTLTVSNMSPEDSSIYLCSVNYGTGGAGEAFFGQGTRLTVV.

The rearrangement joins TRBV28 to TRBJ1-1, with D tentatively TRBD1 (6 bases). V lost 1 base and J lost 1, with 7 bases in between. Germline values: CDR1 MDHEN, CDR2 SYDVKM. The length of the CDR3 is 14 residues. This chain's CDR3 is CASSLLGGNTEAFF. The CDR3 DNA is TGTGCCAGCAGTTTATTAGGGGGGAACACTGAAGCTTTCTTT.

The chain is built from TRBV19 and TRBJ1-5; TRBD1 agrees at 8 bases. J gave up 3 bases and V 8 bases, and 9 bases lay outside the gene matches. CDR1 and CDR2 from the germline V gene are LNHDA and SQIVND (reference sequence). This CDR3 region has 15 residues. This CDR3 reads CASEDRDRINQPQHF. As DNA, the CDR3 is TGTGCCAGTGAGGATAGGGACAGGATCAATCAGCCCCAGCATTTT. The full variable domain, completed using reference TRBV19 and TRBJ1-5, is DGGITQSPKYLFRKEGQNVTLSCEQNLNHDAMYWYRQDPGQGLRLIYYSQIVNDFQKGDIAEGYSVSREKKESFPLTVTSAQKNPTAFYLCASEDRDRINQPQHFGDGTRLSIL.

The V and J genes are TRBV9 and TRBJ1-1; D perhaps matches TRBD1 (6 bases). Trimming removed 0 bases from V and 1 base from J, with 16 bases in between. The germline gives CDR1 SGDLS, CDR2 YYNGEE. The CDR3 has 17 amino acids. The CDR3 is CASSVGLLGHQNTEAFF. CDR3 bases: TGTGCCAGCAGCGTAGGACTTTTGGGACATCAGAACACTGAAGCTTTCTTT.

The chain is built from TRBV5-1 and TRBJ1-2; the match to TRBD1 covers 9 bases. The CDR3 totals 14 residues. Per the germline V gene, CDR1 is SGHRS and CDR2 is YFSETQ. V lost 2 bases, J lost 5 bases, and 4 bases stayed unmatched. The CDR3, as DNA: TGCGCCAGCAGCTTCTCCGGGACAGGGTATGGCTACACCTTC. It codes for CASSFSGTGYGYTF.